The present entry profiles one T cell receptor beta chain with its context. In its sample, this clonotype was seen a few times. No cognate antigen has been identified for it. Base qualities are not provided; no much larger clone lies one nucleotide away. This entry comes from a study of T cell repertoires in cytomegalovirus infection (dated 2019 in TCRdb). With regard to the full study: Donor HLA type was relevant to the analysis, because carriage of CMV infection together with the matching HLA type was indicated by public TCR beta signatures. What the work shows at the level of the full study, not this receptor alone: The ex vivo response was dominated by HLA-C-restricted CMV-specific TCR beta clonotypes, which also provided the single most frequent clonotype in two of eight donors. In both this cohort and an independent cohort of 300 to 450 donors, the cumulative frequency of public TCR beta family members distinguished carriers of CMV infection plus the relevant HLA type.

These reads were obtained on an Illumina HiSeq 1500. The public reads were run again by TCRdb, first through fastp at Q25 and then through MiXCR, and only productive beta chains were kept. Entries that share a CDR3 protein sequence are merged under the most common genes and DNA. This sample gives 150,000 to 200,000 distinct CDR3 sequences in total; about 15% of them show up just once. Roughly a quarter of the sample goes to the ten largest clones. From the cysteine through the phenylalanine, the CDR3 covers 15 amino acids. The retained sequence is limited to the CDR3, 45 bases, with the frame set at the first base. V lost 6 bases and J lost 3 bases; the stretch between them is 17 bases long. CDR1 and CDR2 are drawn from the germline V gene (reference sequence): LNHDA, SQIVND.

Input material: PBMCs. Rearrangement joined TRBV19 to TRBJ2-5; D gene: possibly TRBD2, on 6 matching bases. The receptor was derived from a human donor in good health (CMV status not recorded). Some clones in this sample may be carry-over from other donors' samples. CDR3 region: CASSDRPTSEETQYF. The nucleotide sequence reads TGTGCCAGTAGCGATCGGCCGACTAGTGAAGAGACCCAGTACTTC.